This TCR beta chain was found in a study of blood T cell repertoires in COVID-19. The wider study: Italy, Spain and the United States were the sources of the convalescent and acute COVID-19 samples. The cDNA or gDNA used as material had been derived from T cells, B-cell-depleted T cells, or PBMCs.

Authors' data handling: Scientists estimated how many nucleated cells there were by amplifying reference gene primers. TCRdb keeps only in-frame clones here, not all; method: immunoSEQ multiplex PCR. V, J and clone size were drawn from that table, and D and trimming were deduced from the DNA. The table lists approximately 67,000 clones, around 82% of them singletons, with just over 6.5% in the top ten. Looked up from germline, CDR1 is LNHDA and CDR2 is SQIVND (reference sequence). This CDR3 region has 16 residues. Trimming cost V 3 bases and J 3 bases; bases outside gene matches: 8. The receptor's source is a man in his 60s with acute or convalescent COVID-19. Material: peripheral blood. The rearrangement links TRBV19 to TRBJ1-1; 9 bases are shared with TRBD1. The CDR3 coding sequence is TGTGCCAGTAGTATGACGAGGGGACAGGGCCACACTGAAGCTTTCTTT. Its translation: CASSMTRGQGHTEAFF.